This T cell receptor (beta chain) was documented in a study of T cells in Graves' hyperthyroidism and ophthalmopathy. The CDR3 sequence is 15 residues long. Germline assignment: CDR1 SGHDT and CDR2 YYEEEE. V gave up 4 bases and J gave up 6 bases; unmatched junction bases: 6. The CDR3 regions of TCR beta were amplified from RNA transcripts. The HTBI primer set was used in a first-round RT-PCR of the TCR CDR3. TCRdb redid the calling of the multiplex PCR reads with MiXCR, one entry per CDR3 protein. The sample includes 490,000 or so distinct CDR3 sequences, about 46% of them seen just once. The receptor comes from an adult woman with Graves' disease, either hyperthyroidism or ophthalmopathy (not recorded which). Material for sequencing was peripheral blood or thyroid tissue (not recorded which). The gene calls are TRBV5-6 and TRBJ2-6, with 8 bases lining up with TRBD1. The CDR3 bases are TGTGCCAGCAGCCCTCCGACAGGGGTGGCCAACGTCCTGACTTTC. Translated, it gives CASSPPTGVANVLTF.